What follows describes a single TCR beta chain. Its target is not known. The germline gives CDR1 SQVTM, CDR2 ANQGSEA. This CDR3 has 16 residues. The data derive from a study of CXCR3-negative and CXCR3-positive naive CD8 T cells. Whole-study findings and limits: CXCR3-negative naive cells had less hydrophobic TRB CDR3s than did CXCR3-positive naive cells.

Via 5' RACE with UMI labels, TRB cDNA libraries were prepared. With the 5' RACE reads reprocessed, TCRdb shows one record per CDR3 protein and no DNA. Its listing shows around 120,000 distinct CDR3 sequences. The receptor's source is a human donor in good health. Some clones in this sample may be carry-over from other donors' samples. The rearrangement links TRBV29-1 to TRBJ2-1; there is no DNA to check the TCRdb D call of TRBD2. The source material was naive CXCR3+ CD8+ T cells from blood. Subset described: CD45RO-CCR7+CD27+CD95- naive CD8+ T cells expressing CXCR3 (TNR3+). The CDR3 sequence is CSVELGTLGGYNEQFF.